These T cell receptor beta chains were read from a single sample in a study of T-cell memory formation after mild COVID-19. TCRdb reprocessed the 5' RACE reads with MiXCR, giving one entry per CDR3 protein. Of 310,000 or so distinct CDR3 sequences in the sample, more than 15% were seen once. Sequencing input: PBMCs or a T cell subset sorted from them (not recorded which). These receptors all stem from a young man who had mild COVID-19 (a few samples of this study predate the infection). Cell type and time point are not known. Both conserved end residues are part of each CDR3. D genes are given only for firm matches. Expanded clones get a size class; other rows say once, few or many, or leave the size out.

J gene: TRBJ2-5
clone size: .
D gene: .
V gene: TRBV5-6
CDR3 DNA: TGTGCCAGCAGCTTGGTGGGCCGAGGGGGAGAGACCCAGTACTTC
CDR3 protein: CASSLVGRGGETQYF

J gene: TRBJ2-5
clone size: few
D gene: TRBD2
V gene: TRBV7-9
CDR3 DNA: TGTGCCAGCAGCCAGCCCGGACTAGCGGGGGGTGGAGAGACCCAGTACTTC
CDR3 protein: CASSQPGLAGGGETQYF

J gene: TRBJ1-2
clone size: few
D gene: .
V gene: TRBV6-6
CDR3 DNA: TGTGCCAGCAGTTACTCGCAGAACCTTCCTAGTGGCTACACCTTC
CDR3 protein: CASSYSQNLPSGYTF

J gene: TRBJ1-1
clone size: many
D gene: .
V gene: TRBV5-1
CDR3 DNA: TGCGCCAGCAGGTCAGGGGCCACTGAAGCTTTCTTT
CDR3 protein: CASRSGATEAFF

J gene: TRBJ2-5
clone size: .
D gene: TRBD2
V gene: TRBV20-1
CDR3 DNA: TGCAGTGCGCGAAGACTAGCGGGGGACCAAGAGACCCAGTACTTC
CDR3 protein: CSARRLAGDQETQYF

J gene: TRBJ2-7
clone size: .
D gene: .
V gene: TRBV27
CDR3 DNA: TGTGCCAGCAGTTTTGCCGGTTTAAGGCTCGAGCAGTACTTC
CDR3 protein: CASSFAGLRLEQYF

J gene: TRBJ1-2
clone size: many
D gene: TRBD1
V gene: TRBV27
CDR3 DNA: TGTGCCAGCAGGCTGGGACAGGTGGGGGGCTACACCTTC
CDR3 protein: CASRLGQVGGYTF

J gene: TRBJ2-3
clone size: .
D gene: .
V gene: TRBV7-9
CDR3 DNA: TGTGCCAGCTATTACGCGGGGCACAGCCCCACAGATACGCAGTATTTT
CDR3 protein: CASYYAGHSPTDTQYF

J gene: TRBJ2-4
clone size: .
D gene: .
V gene: TRBV18
CDR3 DNA: TGTGCCAGCTCACCAGATCAGGGAAACATTCAGTACTTC
CDR3 protein: CASSPDQGNIQYF

J gene: TRBJ2-2
clone size: few
D gene: .
V gene: TRBV6-4
CDR3 DNA: TGTGCCAGCAGTGGGGCCGGGACATTGAACACCGGGGAGCTGTTTTTT
CDR3 protein: CASSGAGTLNTGELFF

J gene: TRBJ1-4
clone size: .
D gene: .
V gene: TRBV6-5
CDR3 DNA: TGTGCCAGCAGTAAGGGACCGCCAGGTGAAAAACTGTTTTTT
CDR3 protein: CASSKGPPGEKLFF

J gene: TRBJ2-2
clone size: few
D gene: TRBD1
V gene: TRBV12-3/TRBV12-4
CDR3 DNA: TGTGCCAGCAGTTCCCCGGGACAGGGGGCAATAGACACCGGGGAGCTGTTTTTT
CDR3 protein: CASSSPGQGAIDTGELFF

J gene: TRBJ1-6
clone size: few
D gene: .
V gene: TRBV11-2
CDR3 DNA: TGTGCCAGCAGCTTAGACTCGGCAGTTCTATCACCCCTCCACTTT
CDR3 protein: CASSLDSAVLSPLHF

J gene: TRBJ2-1
clone size: few
D gene: .
V gene: TRBV18
CDR3 DNA: TGTGCCAGCTCACCAGGGGCGGATAAGTTCTTC
CDR3 protein: CASSPGADKFF

J gene: TRBJ2-6
clone size: .
D gene: .
V gene: TRBV4-3
CDR3 DNA: TGCGCCAGCAGCCAAGAATCGCGCGGGGCCAACGTCCTGACTTTC
CDR3 protein: CASSQESRGANVLTF

J gene: TRBJ2-7
clone size: few
D gene: .
V gene: TRBV28
CDR3 DNA: TGTGCCAGCAGTATTCCCCAGGGGTTTTCGCACTACGAGCAGTACTTC
CDR3 protein: CASSIPQGFSHYEQYF

J gene: TRBJ2-1
clone size: once
D gene: TRBD2
V gene: TRBV5-1
CDR3 DNA: TGCGCCAGCAGCTTGGCGACTAGCGGGGGAAATGAGCAGTTCTTC
CDR3 protein: CASSLATSGGNEQFF

J gene: TRBJ1-2
clone size: .
D gene: TRBD1
V gene: TRBV20-1
CDR3 DNA: TGCAGTGCTGGGACAGCCGGGGGTTATGGCTACACCTTC
CDR3 protein: CSAGTAGGYGYTF

J gene: TRBJ2-2
clone size: .
D gene: TRBD2
V gene: TRBV6-8
CDR3 DNA: TGTGCCAGCCCGACCGGGGGGGCGAACACCGGGGAGCTGTTTTTT
CDR3 protein: CASPTGGANTGELFF

J gene: TRBJ1-5
clone size: few
D gene: .
V gene: TRBV27
CDR3 DNA: TGTGCCAGCAGTTTCAGGGCAGGAGCTAGCAATCAGCCCCAGCATTTT
CDR3 protein: CASSFRAGASNQPQHF

J gene: TRBJ2-7
clone size: .
D gene: TRBD1
V gene: TRBV2
CDR3 DNA: TGTGCCAGCAGTGAAGGGACAGGGGAGCACGAGCAGTACTTC
CDR3 protein: CASSEGTGEHEQYF

J gene: TRBJ2-3
clone size: many
D gene: .
V gene: TRBV29-1
CDR3 DNA: TGCAGCGTTGGGGTGGCTAGCACAGATACGCAGTATTTT
CDR3 protein: CSVGVASTDTQYF

J gene: TRBJ1-4
clone size: .
D gene: .
V gene: TRBV6-5
CDR3 DNA: TGTGCCAGCAGTTACTCCGGGACCCCGGGAGAAAAACTGTTTTTT
CDR3 protein: CASSYSGTPGEKLFF

J gene: TRBJ2-7
clone size: few
D gene: .
V gene: TRBV6-5
CDR3 DNA: TGTGCCAGCAGTTACCAGGCAGGGGTTCACCCCGAGCAGTACTTC
CDR3 protein: CASSYQAGVHPEQYF

J gene: TRBJ1-6
clone size: .
D gene: TRBD1
V gene: TRBV7-9
CDR3 DNA: TGTGCCAGCAGCCCTACCGGGACAGGGGGCTCCTATAATTCACCCCTCCACTTT
CDR3 protein: CASSPTGTGGSYNSPLHF

J gene: TRBJ1-6
clone size: few
D gene: TRBD1
V gene: TRBV9
CDR3 DNA: TGTGCCAGCAGCACCTTTTCCGGGACAGTAAATTCACCCCTCCACTTT
CDR3 protein: CASSTFSGTVNSPLHF

J gene: TRBJ1-4
clone size: many
D gene: .
V gene: TRBV25-1
CDR3 DNA: TGTGCCAGCAGTGAATCAAAGGGAGGGGAAAAACTGTTTTTT
CDR3 protein: CASSESKGGEKLFF

J gene: TRBJ2-4
clone size: few
D gene: TRBD1
V gene: TRBV23-1
CDR3 DNA: TGCGCCAGCAGTCAAATAGGACAGGTAGCAGCCAAAAACATTCAGTACTTC
CDR3 protein: CASSQIGQVAAKNIQYF

J gene: TRBJ1-1
clone size: few
D gene: .
V gene: TRBV12-3/TRBV12-4
CDR3 DNA: TGTGCCAGCAGTCTAGGACAGCACACTGAAGCTTTCTTT
CDR3 protein: CASSLGQHTEAFF

J gene: TRBJ1-2
clone size: .
D gene: .
V gene: TRBV5-1
CDR3 DNA: TGCGCCAGCAGGAGCGGGACGCCCGACTTCTATGGCTACACCTTC
CDR3 protein: CASRSGTPDFYGYTF

J gene: TRBJ2-7
clone size: .
D gene: TRBD2
V gene: TRBV18
CDR3 DNA: TGTGCCAGCTCACCCTCACTAGCGGGGGGCGGGTACGAGCAGTACTTC
CDR3 protein: CASSPSLAGGGYEQYF

J gene: TRBJ2-1
clone size: .
D gene: .
V gene: TRBV5-4
CDR3 DNA: TGTGCCAGCAGCCGAGGGGGGGGGCTCGACAATGAGCAGTTCTTC
CDR3 protein: CASSRGGGLDNEQFF

J gene: TRBJ2-5
clone size: few
D gene: .
V gene: TRBV28
CDR3 DNA: TGTGCCAGCAGACCGACGGTACAAGAGACCCAGTACTTC
CDR3 protein: CASRPTVQETQYF

J gene: TRBJ2-5
clone size: .
D gene: .
V gene: TRBV5-6
CDR3 DNA: TGTGCCAGCAGCTCGGACTCCTCCGGGGCCCAGTACTTC
CDR3 protein: CASSSDSSGAQYF

J gene: TRBJ1-5
clone size: many
D gene: TRBD1
V gene: TRBV7-8
CDR3 DNA: TGTGCCAGCAGCCCCTTTGGACAGGGGGCGATTCAGCCCCAGCATTTT
CDR3 protein: CASSPFGQGAIQPQHF

J gene: TRBJ1-2
clone size: few
D gene: .
V gene: TRBV4-1
CDR3 DNA: TGCGCCAGCAGCCAAGCAGGAGCCTATGGCTACACCTTC
CDR3 protein: CASSQAGAYGYTF

J gene: TRBJ1-2
clone size: .
D gene: .
V gene: TRBV2
CDR3 DNA: TGTGCCAGCAGTGCAGGGATCATCGGCTACACCTTC
CDR3 protein: CASSAGIIGYTF

J gene: TRBJ1-1
clone size: .
D gene: TRBD1
V gene: TRBV7-9
CDR3 DNA: TGTGCCAGCAGCTTAGACAGGGGTATGTACACTGAAGCTTTCTTT
CDR3 protein: CASSLDRGMYTEAFF

J gene: TRBJ1-1
clone size: few
D gene: .
V gene: TRBV20-1
CDR3 DNA: TGCAGTGCTAGAGGTCTAAATTTGAACACTGAAGCTTTCTTT
CDR3 protein: CSARGLNLNTEAFF

J gene: TRBJ2-2
clone size: few
D gene: .
V gene: TRBV29-1
CDR3 DNA: TGCAGCGTTGAAGATCGGGGAGTTATGGACACCGGGGAGCTGTTTTTT
CDR3 protein: CSVEDRGVMDTGELFF

J gene: TRBJ2-3
clone size: few
D gene: TRBD1
V gene: TRBV2
CDR3 DNA: TGTGCCAGCAGTGTGGGTCCGGGACAGAGCACAGATACGCAGTATTTT
CDR3 protein: CASSVGPGQSTDTQYF

J gene: TRBJ1-3
clone size: few
D gene: .
V gene: TRBV20-1
CDR3 DNA: TGCAGTGCTAGAGATCCTCAAGGAAACACCATATATTTT
CDR3 protein: CSARDPQGNTIYF

J gene: TRBJ1-1
clone size: few
D gene: TRBD1
V gene: TRBV6-5
CDR3 DNA: TGTGCCAGCATCGAGTCAGGGGGCGGTAGGTACACTGAAGCTTTCTTT
CDR3 protein: CASIESGGGRYTEAFF

J gene: TRBJ1-1
clone size: few
D gene: .
V gene: TRBV3-1
CDR3 DNA: TGTGCCAGCAGCCAATCGGACACGAACACTGAAGCTTTCTTT
CDR3 protein: CASSQSDTNTEAFF

J gene: TRBJ2-7
clone size: .
D gene: .
V gene: TRBV12-3/TRBV12-4
CDR3 DNA: TGTGCCAGCAGTTGGGGTCGATACGAGCAGTACTTC
CDR3 protein: CASSWGRYEQYF

J gene: TRBJ2-7
clone size: few
D gene: .
V gene: TRBV4-3
CDR3 DNA: TGCGCCAGCAGCCAAGATCTAGGGTACTACGAGCAGTACTTC
CDR3 protein: CASSQDLGYYEQYF

J gene: TRBJ2-2
clone size: few
D gene: TRBD1
V gene: TRBV6-1
CDR3 DNA: TGTGCCAGCAGCTGGGTAATAACAGGGGGCGCGAATACCGGGGAGCTGTTTTTT
CDR3 protein: CASSWVITGGANTGELFF

J gene: TRBJ2-5
clone size: .
D gene: TRBD2
V gene: TRBV4-2
CDR3 DNA: TGTGCCAGCAGCCAATGGACTAGCGGGGGATCGAAGACCCAGTACTTC
CDR3 protein: CASSQWTSGGSKTQYF

J gene: TRBJ2-4
clone size: many
D gene: TRBD1
V gene: TRBV27
CDR3 DNA: TGTGCCAGCAGTAAGGGGGCCGGAAACATTCAGTACTTC
CDR3 protein: CASSKGAGNIQYF

J gene: TRBJ1-2
clone size: few
D gene: .
V gene: TRBV7-2
CDR3 DNA: TGTGCCAGCAGCTTCAATCGGGGGTCGGCTGGTTCCGGCTACACCTTC
CDR3 protein: CASSFNRGSAGSGYTF

J gene: TRBJ2-4
clone size: few
D gene: .
V gene: TRBV6-5
CDR3 DNA: TGTGCCAGCACCCCGGGTTTAGCCAAAAACATTCAGTACTTC
CDR3 protein: CASTPGLAKNIQYF